These T cell receptor beta chains were read from a single sample in a study of early T cells in non-severe SARS-CoV-2 infection. TCRdb re-derived calls from the 5' RACE reads in MiXCR, one entry per CDR3 protein. The data hold roughly 93,000 distinct CDR3 sequences, with around 10% observed a single time. Sequencing used whole blood. Receptor source: an adult who was a healthcare worker with PCR-confirmed SARS-CoV-2 infection or an uninfected control (not recorded which). CDR3s include the opening cysteine and the closing phenylalanine or tryptophan. The D gene is left open where the match is weak. Rows give clone size only sometimes, using once, few, many, or a class for an expanded clone.

J gene	V gene	clone size	D gene	CDR3 protein	CDR3 DNA
TRBJ1-5	TRBV20-1	few	NA	CSALPHGNQPQHF	TGCAGTGCTTTGCCTCACGGAAATCAGCCCCAGCATTTT
TRBJ1-5	TRBV12-3/TRBV12-4	many	NA	CASSPYIDQPQHF	TGTGCCAGCAGTCCCTACATTGATCAGCCCCAGCATTTT
TRBJ2-1	TRBV7-3	many	NA	CASSSTGSGNNEQFF	TGTGCCAGCAGCTCGACTGGTAGCGGAAACAATGAGCAGTTCTTC
TRBJ2-3	TRBV24-1	few	NA	CATRPTASSTDTQYF	TGTGCCACCCGCCCGACAGCTTCTAGCACAGATACGCAGTATTTT
TRBJ1-5	TRBV4-2	NA	NA	CASSHEGTSSNQPQHF	TGTGCCAGCAGCCATGAGGGGACTTCGAGCAATCAGCCCCAGCATTTT
TRBJ2-3	TRBV27	NA	TRBD2	CASSSGLAGGLDTQYF	TGTGCCAGCAGTTCGGGACTAGCGGGGGGGTTAGATACGCAGTATTTT
TRBJ2-2	TRBV11-3	many	NA	CASSFPGVGELFF	TGTGCCAGCAGTTTTCCGGGGGTCGGGGAGCTGTTTTTT
TRBJ1-4	TRBV7-8	NA	NA	CASTGPFRNEKLFF	TGTGCCAGCACTGGTCCGTTTAGGAATGAAAAACTGTTTTTT
TRBJ1-6	TRBV20-1	many	NA	CSARGGSGSPLHF	TGCAGTGCTAGAGGAGGGTCAGGTTCACCCCTCCACTTT
TRBJ2-2	TRBV5-4	few	TRBD1	CASSLEGTGQIGELFF	TGTGCCAGCAGCTTGGAAGGGACAGGACAAATCGGGGAGCTGTTTTTT
TRBJ1-1	TRBV7-8	NA	NA	CASSLPSRGNTEAFF	TGTGCCAGCAGCTTACCGAGTCGGGGGAACACTGAAGCTTTCTTT
TRBJ2-5	TRBV3-1	NA	TRBD2	CASSQGKVGRQETQYF	TGTGCCAGCAGCCAAGGGAAGGTCGGGAGGCAAGAGACCCAGTACTTC
TRBJ1-1	TRBV28	many	TRBD1	CASSLLQGGNTEAFF	TGTGCCAGCAGTTTACTACAGGGGGGGAACACTGAAGCTTTCTTT
TRBJ2-1	TRBV20-1	many	NA	CSARDLRRGLYNEQFF	TGCAGTGCTAGAGATCTCCGACGGGGATTGTACAATGAGCAGTTCTTC
TRBJ1-2	TRBV20-1	many	NA	CSATEFGYTF	TGCAGTGCCACAGAGTTCGGCTACACCTTC
TRBJ2-2	TRBV9	NA	NA	CASSVGGTGELFF	TGTGCCAGCAGCGTAGGGGGAACCGGGGAGCTGTTTTTT
TRBJ1-2	TRBV29-1	many	TRBD1	CSFTGGAHGYTF	TGCAGCTTTACAGGGGGCGCACATGGCTACACCTTC